The 30 T cell receptor beta chains given below trace back to one sample, sequenced in a study of T cells after yellow fever vaccination. A single record per CDR3 protein comes from TCRdb applying MiXCR to the 5' RACE reads. This repertoire shows hundreds of thousands of distinct CDR3 sequences, 8.1% found once; its top ten account for 17%. The sample here was PBMCs, taken around 45 days after the first yellow fever vaccination. The receptors derive from a man younger than 35 who received the YFV17D yellow fever vaccine.

The rearrangement uses TRBV7-9 and TRBJ1-2; 10 bases match TRBD1. The trim removed 4 bases at V and 8 bases at J, leaving 4 bases unmatched. The CDR3 spans 13 residues. Germline V gives CDR1 SEHNR, CDR2 FQNEAQ (reference sequence). Written as DNA, the CDR3 is TGTGCCAGCAGCTGGGACAGGGGCGGGGGCTACACCTTC. Translated, it gives CASSWDRGGGYTF.

The chain combines TRBV6-1 with TRBJ2-1, with D perhaps TRBD2 (6 bases). V was pared by 7 bases and J by 0 bases, with 13 bases between. Germline V gene lookup returns CDR1 MNHNS and CDR2 SASEGT. The CDR3 is made up of 15 amino acids. The CDR3, as DNA: TGTGCCAGCACAAAAATGGAGGGCTCCTACAATGAGCAGTTCTTC. Amino acid sequence: CASTKMEGSYNEQFF.

The genes are TRBV5-1 and TRBJ2-1, with TRBD2 matching 12 bases. Per germline, CDR1 SGHRS and CDR2 YFSETQ. This CDR3 is built from 15 residues. V shed 2 bases, J shed 7 bases, and the junction held 4 bases outside the gene matches. This CDR3 is CASSFSSGGENEQFF. In DNA, the CDR3 is TGCGCCAGCAGCTTCTCTAGCGGGGGGGAAAATGAGCAGTTCTTC.

CDR3 nucleotides: TGTGCCAGCAGCCGGAATAGCGGGGGGTCCTACAATGAGCAGTTCTTC. Its protein product is CASSRNSGGSYNEQFF. This rearrangement joins TRBV7-9 to TRBJ2-1; 10 positions agree with TRBD2. CDR3 length: 16 amino acids. Unmatched junction bases numbered 5, after V lost 5 bases and J lost 1 base. Germline CDR1 is SEHNR and CDR2 is FQNEAQ (reference sequence).

This clonotype has more than one count but fewer than ten. This sequence joins TRBV4-2 and TRBJ2-3; TRBD2 is a possible D gene (6 bases). V was pared by 0 bases and J by 1 base, with 17 bases between. CDR1 is LGHNA and CDR2 is YNFKEQ in the germline V gene. CDR3 length: 18 amino acids. The CDR3 DNA follows: TGTGCCAGCAGCCAAGATCTTCTCGGGGGACGACGCACAGATACGCAGTATTTT. Protein product: CASSQDLLGGRRTDTQYF.

In its sample, this clonotype was seen a few times. The chain links TRBV12-3 or TRBV12-4 to TRBJ1-1; TRBD1 matches at 10 bases. The CDR3 has 13 residues. V gave up 7 bases and J gave up 4 bases; unmatched junction bases: 3. The CDR3 here is CASTDRGLTEAFF. The CDR3 nucleotides read TGTGCCAGCACCGACAGGGGGCTCACTGAAGCTTTCTTT.

The chain combines TRBV29-1 with TRBJ2-7; D is unclear. The germline gives CDR1 SQVTM, CDR2 ANQGSEA. Between the trimmed V and J ends, which lost 1 base and 6 bases, there was a span of 7 bases. CDR3 length: 11 residues. The CDR3 DNA reads as TGCAGCGTTGAAGGACCTATCGAGCAGTACTTC. The encoded protein is CSVEGPIEQYF.

This clonotype has more than one count but fewer than ten. The genes are TRBV7-2 and TRBJ1-6; D remains unclear. Germline CDR1 reads SGHTA; CDR2 reads FQGNSA. Trimming pared 3 bases from V and 10 bases from J, leaving 13 bases between. The CDR3 runs to 14 residues. CDR3 amino acids: CASSFGRQNSPLHF. For the CDR3, the DNA is TGTGCCAGCAGCTTTGGCCGACAAAACTCACCCCTCCACTTT.

This clonotype was detected many times. The rearrangement uses TRBV7-2 and TRBJ2-1; 9 nucleotides align to TRBD1. V gave up 3 bases and J gave up 5 bases; unmatched junction bases: 11. There are 17 residues in the CDR3. Germline V lookup: CDR1 SGHTA, CDR2 FQGNSA. CDR3 sequence: CASSFTPGTGRNNEQFF. CDR3 nucleotide sequence: TGTGCCAGCAGCTTTACTCCCGGGACAGGGAGAAACAATGAGCAGTTCTTC.

This clonotype turned up a few times. The rearrangement links TRBV20-1 to TRBJ2-3; 8 bases map to TRBD2. Germline V CDR1 and CDR2: DFQATT, SNEGSKA (reference sequence). Trimming took 6 bases from V and 6 from J; bases not matched to a gene: 14. The CDR3 is 15 residues long. The CDR3 bases are TGCAGTGCCCTGTCGGTCGGGGGGGCATGGGATACGCAGTATTTT. Amino acid sequence: CSALSVGGAWDTQYF.

The chain couples TRBV6-2 or TRBV6-3 to TRBJ2-3; 7 bases are a match to TRBD1. CDR3 length: 14 amino acids. Germline V gene data show CDR1 as MNHEY and CDR2 as SVGEGT. J lost 1 base, V lost 8 bases, and 6 bases had no gene match. The CDR3 region is CASETGFGTDTQYF. CDR3 nucleotides: TGTGCCAGCGAGACAGGGTTCGGCACAGATACGCAGTATTTT.

This clonotype was observed a few times. The chain links TRBV7-2 to TRBJ1-2, with TRBD1 matching 10 bases. The CDR3 loop spans 15 amino acids. The V and J ends lost 5 bases and 8 bases, in that order; junction bases with no gene match: 11. CDR1 and CDR2 (germline): SGHTA, FQGNSA. CDR3 amino acids: CASSLMGQGIGGYTF. In nucleotides, the CDR3 is TGTGCCAGCAGCCTAATGGGACAGGGGATTGGAGGCTACACCTTC.

Only a few counts were recorded for this clonotype. The chain couples TRBV28 to TRBJ2-3; the match to TRBD2 covers 7 bases. CDR1 and CDR2 from the germline V gene are MDHEN and SYDVKM. CDR3 length: 18 residues. J lost 4 bases, V lost 2 bases, and 15 bases had no gene match. CDR3 bases: TGTGCCAGCAGTTTAACATTACAGGTAGCGGGTTTTCCAGATACGCAGTATTTT. It translates to CASSLTLQVAGFPDTQYF.

This chain uses TRBV27 with TRBJ2-5; D tentatively reads TRBD1 or TRBD2 (5 bases each). The CDR3 has 14 residues. Germline CDR1 and CDR2: MNHEY and SMNVEV (reference sequence). Trimming removed 5 bases from V and 5 bases from J, with 15 bases in between. This CDR3 reads CASSDSWGGETQYF. CDR3 nucleotides: TGTGCCAGCAGTGACAGTTGGGGCGGGGAGACCCAGTACTTC.

This clonotype has a handful of counts. The chain uses TRBV4-2 and TRBJ2-2, with TRBD2 matching 13 bases. CDR3 length: 15 amino acids. Germline values: CDR1 LGHNA, CDR2 YNFKEQ. Losses at the gene ends were 2 bases for V and 6 bases for J; bases not matched to a gene: 0. CDR3: CASSQTSGGAGELFF. CDR3 DNA sequence: TGTGCCAGCAGCCAAACTAGCGGGGGGGCCGGGGAGCTGTTTTTT.

Worth noting for this clonotype: Relative to the germline gene, one junction end is altered; a read error may explain this. The V call is TRBV20-1, the J call TRBJ1-4; no clear D. CDR3 length: 14 amino acids. Per the germline V gene, CDR1 is DFQATT and CDR2 is SNEGSKA (reference sequence). The CDR3 protein is CSAREDGPYEKLFF. CDR3 in DNA: TGCAGTGCTCGAGAGGACGGACCGTATGAAAAACTGTTTTTT.

This sequence joins TRBV6-1 and TRBJ2-6; D not resolved. Trimming took off 8 bases at V and 0 bases at J, with 14 bases between the two ends. The length of the CDR3 is 16 residues. Looked up from germline, CDR1 is MNHNS and CDR2 is SASEGT. The CDR3 reads CASRPWDPSGANVLTF. As DNA, the CDR3 is TGTGCCAGCCGCCCGTGGGATCCCTCTGGGGCCAACGTCCTGACTTTC.

This clonotype was seen only a few times. This chain joins TRBV5-4 and TRBJ1-2, with D possibly matching TRBD1 (5 bases). Germline V CDR1 and CDR2: SGHNT, YYREEE (reference sequence). V lost 4 bases and J lost 0, with 10 bases in between. The CDR3 sequence is 14 residues long. The CDR3 protein is CASSDKTANYGYTF. CDR3 bases: TGTGCCAGCAGCGACAAGACAGCTAACTATGGCTACACCTTC.

This clonotype has more than one count but fewer than ten. The V and J genes are TRBV6-2 or TRBV6-3 and TRBJ2-7; possible D gene TRBD1, 6 bases. V gave up 6 bases and J gave up 0 bases, with 15 bases separating them. The CDR3 covers 15 residues. Looked up from germline, CDR1 is MNHEY and CDR2 is SVGEGT. The CDR3 sequence: CASRSGTDSSYEQYV. The CDR3 DNA reads TGTGCCAGCAGATCCGGGACGGACAGCTCCTACGAGCAGTACGTC.

This chain connects TRBV4-3 to TRBJ2-2; D is unclear. Germline-derived CDR1 and CDR2 are LGHNA and YSLEER. The CDR3 covers 15 residues. Between the trimmed V and J ends, which lost 0 bases and 5 bases, there was a span of 10 bases. CDR3 nucleotides: TGCGCCAGCAGCCAAGAACCCGACTCAACCGGGGAGCTGTTTTTT. Amino acid sequence: CASSQEPDSTGELFF.

This clonotype was seen a few times. The chain couples TRBV5-1 to TRBJ2-4; the D gene could be TRBD1 or TRBD2 (6 bases each). V was pared by 0 bases and J by 5 bases, with 15 bases between. The CDR3 runs 16 residues. Germline V gene sequence: CDR1 SGHRS, CDR2 YFSETQ. CDR3 nucleotide sequence: TGCGCCAGCAGCTTGGCGACGGGGGCGTTTCAAAACATTCAGTACTTC. Translating gives CASSLATGAFQNIQYF.

This clonotype showed up just a few times. This chain links TRBV6-2 or TRBV6-3 with TRBJ2-7, with 8 bases fitting TRBD1. The CDR3 length is 15 residues. V lost 8 bases and J lost 4; bases outside the gene matches: 13. Germline CDR1 is MNHEY and CDR2 is SVGEGT. CDR3 protein: CASQSNLGQDYEQYV. The CDR3 coding sequence is TGTGCCAGCCAGTCTAACTTGGGACAGGATTACGAGCAGTACGTC.

The CDR3 loop reads CSAAPGGGQPQHF. CDR3 sequence (DNA): TGCAGTGCAGCCCCAGGGGGCGGGCAGCCCCAGCATTTT. The chain recombines TRBV20-1 with TRBJ1-5, with 8 bases aligning to TRBD1. CDR1 is DFQATT and CDR2 is SNEGSKA in the germline V gene (reference sequence). This CDR3 region has 13 residues. The junction had 8 bases not matched to a gene; V was cut back by 6 bases and J by 7 bases.

This chain connects TRBV5-1 to TRBJ1-1; 9 bases agree with TRBD1. Germline V gene data show CDR1 as SGHRS and CDR2 as YFSETQ. The CDR3 is 18 amino acids. V was clipped by 4 bases and J by 4 bases; unmatched bases: 17. CDR3: CASSPGVLATGGFTEAFF. The CDR3 bases are TGCGCCAGCAGCCCCGGGGTGTTAGCTACAGGGGGCTTCACTGAAGCTTTCTTT.

Only a few counts were recorded for this clonotype. CDR3 sequence: CASSGWQTYNEQFF. For the CDR3, the DNA is TGTGCCAGCAGCGGATGGCAAACCTACAATGAGCAGTTCTTC. The J gene is TRBJ2-1, the V gene TRBV3-1; D remains unclear. Germline CDR1 LGHDT, CDR2 YNNKEL (reference sequence). V was shortened by 5 bases and J by 2 bases, with 10 bases between the two germline ends. CDR3 length: 14 amino acids.

J is TRBJ2-7 and V is TRBV29-1; 8 positions match TRBD1. J lost 5 bases, V lost 6 bases, and 6 bases had no gene match. From germline, CDR1 is SQVTM and CDR2 ANQGSEA. The CDR3 runs 12 residues. The CDR3 DNA follows: TGCAGCGTCGGACAGGGCACCCACGAGCAGTACTTC. Translated, it gives CSVGQGTHEQYF.

V gene TRBV5-4 combines with J gene TRBJ2-5, with TRBD1 identical over 9 bases. Germline CDR1 SGHNT, CDR2 YYREEE (reference sequence). V was clipped by 1 base and J by 5 bases; unmatched bases: 9. The CDR3 consists of 16 residues. In nucleotides, the CDR3 is TGTGCCAGCAGCTTGAAGGGGACAGGGAGGCGGGAGACCCAGTACTTC. Translation: CASSLKGTGRRETQYF. Full variable domain (rest looked up from reference TRBV5-4 and TRBJ2-5): ETGVTQSPTHLIKTRGQQVTLRCSSQSGHNTVSWYQQALGQGPQFIFQYYREEENGRGNFPPRFSGLQFPNYSSELNVNALELDDSALYLCASSLKGTGRRETQYFGPGTRLLVL.

The chain is built from TRBV6-5 and TRBJ2-4; D gene unclear. Per germline, CDR1 MNHEY and CDR2 SVGAGI. Trimming shortened V by 0 bases and J by 0 bases, and 9 bases separated the two germline ends. The CDR3 has 16 residues. The CDR3 is CASSYSALIAKNIQYF. In DNA, the CDR3 is TGTGCCAGCAGTTACTCGGCGCTGATAGCCAAAAACATTCAGTACTTC.

V usage is TRBV6-1 and J usage is TRBJ2-1, with 11 bases matching TRBD1. Germline CDR1 and CDR2: MNHNS and SASEGT. The CDR3 loop spans 15 amino acids. Trimming took 6 bases from V and 7 from J; bases not matched to a gene: 8. This chain's CDR3 is CASRGDGTGGNEQFF. The CDR3 DNA reads TGTGCCAGCAGGGGAGACGGGACAGGGGGTAATGAGCAGTTCTTC.

This clonotype was seen a handful of times. V and J are TRBV7-9 and TRBJ2-7; 10 nucleotides align to TRBD2. This CDR3 comprises 17 residues. Germline CDR1 SEHNR, CDR2 FQNEAQ (reference sequence). V lost 4 bases and J lost 1; bases outside the gene matches: 10. CDR3 DNA: TGTGCCAGCAGCTCCTCTGGACTAGCGGTGACTTCCTACGAGCAGTACTTC. It is translated as CASSSSGLAVTSYEQYF.